This T cell receptor beta chain was obtained from a study of T cells in localized non-small cell lung cancer. Study-wide results and limits: Greater T cell density in blood accompanied longer overall survival.

This clone occurred once. What it binds is not known. Trimming removed 4 bases from V and 5 bases from J, with 14 bases in between. This CDR3 has 14 residues. The germline V gene encodes CDR1 MNHNY and CDR2 SVGAGI (reference sequence). Libraries were prepared by immunoSEQ multiplex PCR; TCRdb keeps only in-frame clonotypes and omits some of them. The sample carries 18,000 or so clones, about 83% recorded once. The TCR sequence derives from a female donor older than 55 with stage I lung adenocarcinoma. This rearrangement joins TRBV6-6 to TRBJ1-2; the D gene is possibly TRBD1 (5 bases). Material: peripheral blood, obtained before any cancer treatment. The chain's CDR3 is CASSSPGRQYGYTF. CDR3 bases: TGTGCCAGCAGTTCTCCGGGACGGCAATATGGCTACACCTTC.